This is a list of T cell receptor beta chains from one sample in a study of cytomegalovirus exposure and HLA in healthy donors. Some clones are missing from TCRdb's copy, which holds only in-frame ones; the method was immunoSEQ multiplex PCR. The sample yields tens of thousands of clones, roughly 96% seen once. The sequenced sample was PBMCs. Every receptor here comes from a man between 18 and 29 years old in good health and CMV-seronegative. Both conserved end residues are part of each CDR3. Each record gives: J gene, V gene, D gene, clone size, CDR3 DNA, CDR3 protein. D genes are given only for firm matches. Not all rows give a size; the values are once, few, many and, for expanded clones, a class.

>TRBJ2-7|TRBV7-6|TRBD1|.
TGTGCCAGCAGCTTAGGGACAGGGTACGAGCAGTACTTC
CASSLGTGYEQYF
>TRBJ2-5|TRBV28|TRBD1|once
TGTGCCAGCAGTTTTGGGGTGGGGCAGGGGGAAGAGACCCAGTACTTC
CASSFGVGQGEETQYF
>TRBJ2-7|TRBV29-1|TRBD1|.
TGCAGCGTATCGGACAGGCCTAACTCCTACGAGCAGTACTTC
CSVSDRPNSYEQYF
>TRBJ2-7|TRBV18|.|.
TGTGCCAGCTCACCCGACGGGGGGCCCTACGAGCAGTACTTC
CASSPDGGPYEQYF
>TRBJ1-2|TRBV20-1|TRBD1|.
TGCAGTGCTAAAGGGGGCGGCTACACCTTC
CSAKGGGYTF
>TRBJ2-1|TRBV5-4|.|.
TGTGCCAGCACCTATAGCGGCCACTCCTACAATGAGCAGTTCTTC
CASTYSGHSYNEQFF
>TRBJ2-1|TRBV10-3|TRBD1|.
TGTGCCACCCGCTGGCCGGGACAGGGCGAAAATGAGCAGTTCTTC
CATRWPGQGENEQFF
>TRBJ1-1|TRBV10-2|TRBD1|.
TGCGCCAGCACTACAGGGGGTTCTGTCACTGAAGCTTTCTTT
CASTTGGSVTEAFF
>TRBJ1-1|TRBV7-9|.|.
TGTGCCAGCAGCTTAGAGCGGGGACAGAACACTGAAGCTTTCTTT
CASSLERGQNTEAFF
>TRBJ2-7|TRBV30|.|.
TGTGCCTGGAGTGCAGGGGAGTCCTACGAGCAGTACTTC
CAWSAGESYEQYF
>TRBJ1-2|TRBV6-5|.|.
TGTGCCAGCAGGGTTAGGCGCGGGGGTGGCTACACCTTC
CASRVRRGGGYTF
>TRBJ2-3|TRBV30|TRBD2|.
TGTGCCTGGAGGGCGGGAGGGCCTTTAATTGCAGATACGCAGTATTTT
CAWRAGGPLIADTQYF
>TRBJ2-2|TRBV9|TRBD2|.
TGTGCCAGCAGCGTAGCTACAAGGACTAGCGGATTAAACACCGGGGAGCTGTTTTTT
CASSVATRTSGLNTGELFF
>TRBJ2-1|TRBV5-4|TRBD2|.
TGTGCCAGCAGCGGCCGAAGCGGGATTTCCTACAATGAGCAGTTCTTC
CASSGRSGISYNEQFF
>TRBJ1-1|TRBV2|.|.
TGTGCCAGTGGTAACAGGGACGCTTTCTTT
CASGNRDAFF
>TRBJ1-2|TRBV29-1|.|.
TGCAGCGCGTGGGGGGAAGGCACTTATGGCTACACCTTC
CSAWGEGTYGYTF
>TRBJ2-7|TRBV7-6|TRBD1|once
TGTGCCAGCAGCTTAGCGGGGACAGGCGACTACGAGCAGTACTTC
CASSLAGTGDYEQYF
>TRBJ1-2|TRBV6-4|TRBD1|.
TGTGCCAGCAGGAGGGGACAGGGGGACTATGGCTACACCTTC
CASRRGQGDYGYTF
>TRBJ2-1|TRBV11-2|TRBD1|.
TGTGCCAGCAGCAAAGACAGGGAAAATGAGCAGTTCTTC
CASSKDRENEQFF
>TRBJ2-1|TRBV21-1|.|.
TGTGCCAGCAGCTCAAGGCTAGTGGGGGGTACTCCTCAGTTCTTC
CASSSRLVGGTPQFF
>TRBJ2-7|TRBV21-1|.|.
TGTGCCAGCAGCGTAAACTACCCAGCCTACGAGCAGTACTTC
CASSVNYPAYEQYF
>TRBJ1-1|TRBV28|.|.
TGTGCCAGCAGCCTCCGGGAGAACACTGAAGCTTTCTTT
CASSLRENTEAFF
>TRBJ2-1|TRBV11-2|.|.
TGTGCCAGCAGCTTAACAGGGAGCTCCTACAATGAGCAGTTCTTC
CASSLTGSSYNEQFF
>TRBJ2-5|TRBV6-5|.|.
TGTGCCAGCAGTTACTCGATTTCACCAGGGCCCAAGACCCAGTACTTC
CASSYSISPGPKTQYF
>TRBJ2-1|TRBV11-3|TRBD1|.
TGTGCCAGCAGCTCAGGACAGGGGGCCTACAATGAGCAGTTCTTC
CASSSGQGAYNEQFF
>TRBJ1-1|TRBV30|.|.
TGTGCCTCGTCGAGGGAGAACACTGAAGCTTTCTTT
CASSRENTEAFF
>TRBJ1-1|TRBV29-1|TRBD1|.
TGCAGCGTGTCGACAGGGGGCGAAACTGAAGCTTTCTTT
CSVSTGGETEAFF
>TRBJ1-1|TRBV25-1|.|.
TGTGCCAGCAGGGACAGCGCTGCGGCTTTCTTT
CASRDSAAAFF
>TRBJ2-3|TRBV10-1|.|.
TGCGCCAGCAGTGAGTCCGCAGATACGCAGTATTTT
CASSESADTQYF
>TRBJ2-7|TRBV7-9|TRBD1|once
TGTGCCAGCAGCTCGGTGGGGGACAGGGCTTCGGGTGTGCAGTACTTC
CASSSVGDRASGVQYF
>TRBJ1-1|TRBV5-4|TRBD1|.
TGTGCCAGCAGCGTGCCACAGGGGGCAGTCACTGAAGCTTTCTTT
CASSVPQGAVTEAFF
>TRBJ2-7|TRBV11-3|TRBD2|.
TGTGCCAGCAGCTTAGGAGACGGACTAGTGTCCTACGAGCAGTACTTC
CASSLGDGLVSYEQYF
>TRBJ1-5|TRBV19|TRBD1|.
TGTGCCAGTGCGACAGGGTCTAATCAGCCCCAGCATTTT
CASATGSNQPQHF
>TRBJ2-7|TRBV7-2|TRBD1|.
TGTGCCAGCGGAGAACAGGGGTTAGCCTACGAGCAGTACTTC
CASGEQGLAYEQYF
>TRBJ2-7|TRBV1|.|.
TGCACCAGCAGCCACCGGACAGGGGGCGGATACGAGCAGTACTTC
CTSSHRTGGGYEQYF
>TRBJ1-6|TRBV7-3|.|.
TGTGCCAGCAGCCAGGATGGAGGTTCCAATAATTCACCCCTCCACTTT
CASSQDGGSNNSPLHF
>TRBJ1-2|TRBV5-4|TRBD1|once
TGTGCCAGCAGCTTGGCAGGGGGCTATGGCTACACCTTC
CASSLAGGYGYTF
>TRBJ2-2|TRBV27|TRBD1|.
TGTGCCAGCAGTCCGACAGGGTTGGTAGGAACCGGGGAGCTGTTTTTT
CASSPTGLVGTGELFF
>TRBJ1-6|TRBV10-2|TRBD1|.
TGCGCCAGCAACCGGACAGGGAGAAATTCACCCCTCCACTTT
CASNRTGRNSPLHF
>TRBJ2-7|TRBV14|.|.
TGTGCCAGCAGCCAAGTCAGGGTAGGTGAGCAGTACTTC
CASSQVRVGEQYF
>TRBJ1-1|TRBV29-1|.|.
TGCAGCGTCGGAACGGGTCTTTTGAACACTGAAGCTTTCTTT
CSVGTGLLNTEAFF